This TCR beta chain was profiled in a study of vaccination effects on CD4 cells after COVID-19 (dated by TCRdb to between 2021 and 2023). In the study overall: Participants received two doses of either the BNT162b2 or the mRNA-1273 mRNA SARS-CoV-2 vaccine. Altogether, over 9 COVID-19 convalescent patients and a few SARS-CoV-2-naive healthy vaccine recipients made up the full study. Cultures from other donors in the study were sequenced using the Oncomine TCR Beta short-read assay on an Illumina iSeq 100. The study compared SARS-CoV-2 spike-specific CD4+ TCR repertoires before and after mRNA vaccination in COVID-19 convalescent patients and infection-naive vaccine recipients.

This clone was seen a single time. Its target antigen remains unknown. No qualities accompany the bases; no much larger clone lies one base away. Broad study findings and their caveats: Both infection-induced and vaccine-induced clones contracted markedly at late post-vaccination timepoints, which is consistent with waning T cell responses. In healthy vaccine recipients, vaccine-induced clones were almost all SARS-CoV-2 mono-reactive, with only 1 of 255 cross-reactive with common cold coronaviruses. The study was limited by a small number of convalescent patients, and early post-infection timepoints were lacking.

In the ViraFEST assay, PBMC were stimulated with viral peptide pools, and antigen-specific CD4+ T cell clonotypes were then identified by expansion using TCR sequencing. After more than 9 days of culture, CD4+ T cells were isolated with the EasySep CD4+ T cell isolation kit. Healthy vaccine recipients had no prior SARS-CoV-2 infection, confirmed by negative nucleocapsid antibodies before and after vaccination. About 2 million PBMC per well were cultured in IMDM with roughly 5% human AB serum, 9 to 10 IU/ml IL-2 and gentamicin, plus 10 ug/ml peptides. Half of the culture medium was replaced with fresh IL-2-containing medium on days 3 and 7. Unless noted otherwise, every peptide stimulation condition was grown in triplicate wells. PBMC were separated from whole blood using Ficoll-Paque Plus gradient centrifugation and were then either cryopreserved at -140C or used fresh. The spike proteins of SARS-CoV-2 and of the common cold coronaviruses HCoV-NL63, HCoV-OC43 and HCoV-229E were spanned by overlapping peptide pools. The QIAamp micro DNA kit was used to extract genomic DNA from the cultured CD4+ T cells.

Spanning cysteine to phenylalanine, the CDR3 consists of 14 amino acids. CDR3 DNA only is kept here, 42 bases in frame from base 1. The germline V gene supplies CDR1 ENHRY and CDR2 SYGVKD. The germline V and J ends show losses of 3 bases and 3 bases respectively, and no gene match explains 4 bases of the junction. The library was made by the immunoSEQ multiplex PCR assay. TCR beta CDR3 sequencing was performed on DNA from the cultured, isolated CD4+ T cells. Per the original workflow: The analysis removed non-productive TCR sequences, trimmed reads to the CDR3 region, and retained only CDR3s that were 7 or more amino acids long. Antigen-specific clonotypes were identified with the MANAFEST web app by comparing expansion in peptide wells against reference cultures. Positive clones required FDR<0.05 expansion versus reference and all other wells, odds ratio above 5, and frequency above 0.1% in two replicate wells. A clonotype was defined as cross-reactive if the clonotype was significantly expanded both in SARS-CoV-2 spike wells and in at least one common cold coronavirus spike condition. Using the stringdist R package, CDR3 similarity was measured by Levenshtein distance, and unrooted trees were constructed with ape in R 3.6.1. This is the immuneACCESS table as TCRdb keeps it, with only in-frame sequences that have V and J called. A part of the clones is gone; compared with another copy, unresolved V genes explain less than half, and the rest is unexplained. V and J calls and clone size are those listed in that table; D and trimming were worked out from the DNA. The sample data list about 68,000 clones, and about four fifths of these were observed just once. 12% of the sample rests with the top ten.

The TCR was taken from a human donor who received a COVID-19 vaccine. This chain joins TRBV10-3 to TRBJ1-1, with 7 junctional bases fitting TRBD1. This specimen consisted of CD4+ T cells from PBMCs cultured with SARS-CoV-2 spike peptides, obtained before COVID-19 vaccination. The meaning of the sample's cell subset or site label: SARS-CoV-2 spike overlapping peptide pool stimulation. The DNA reads TGTGCCATCAGTGAACGACAGGGTGACACTGAAGCTTTCTTT. Its coded protein is CAISERQGDTEAFF.